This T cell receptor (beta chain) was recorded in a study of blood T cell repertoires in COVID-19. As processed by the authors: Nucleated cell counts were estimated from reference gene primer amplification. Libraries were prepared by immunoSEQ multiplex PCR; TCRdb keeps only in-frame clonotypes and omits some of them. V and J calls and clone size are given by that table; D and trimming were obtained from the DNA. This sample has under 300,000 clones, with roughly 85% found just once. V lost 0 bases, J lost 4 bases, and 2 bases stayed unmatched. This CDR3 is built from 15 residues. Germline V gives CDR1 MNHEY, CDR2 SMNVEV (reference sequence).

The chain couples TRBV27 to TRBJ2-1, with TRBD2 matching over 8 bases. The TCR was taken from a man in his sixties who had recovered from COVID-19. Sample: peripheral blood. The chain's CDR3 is CASSLSAGGYNEQFF. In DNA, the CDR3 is TGTGCCAGCAGTTTATCTGCGGGAGGTTACAATGAGCAGTTCTTC.